This TCR beta chain was observed in a study of blood T cell repertoires in COVID-19. Study-wide background: COVID-19 samples from acute and convalescent phases originated in the United States, Italy and Spain. The cDNA or gDNA used as material had been derived from T cells, B-cell-depleted T cells, or PBMCs.

Authors' analysis steps: Quantification of nucleated cells was approximated via reference gene primer amplification. Profiled with immunoSEQ multiplex PCR; TCRdb holds only in-frame clones, not every one. V and J calls and clone size come straight from that table; D and trimming were deduced from the DNA. The profile shows about 87,000 clones, around 90% of them singletons. The TCR originated in a man older than 75 with acute or convalescent COVID-19. Material: peripheral blood.

CDR3 bases: TGCGCCAGCAGCGAGGGTGGCTCTGGAAACACCATATATTTT. As protein: CASSEGGSGNTIYF. The chain has TRBV5-1 and TRBJ1-3; no firm D call. V dropped 4 bases and J dropped 0 bases, with 8 bases sitting between them. This CDR3 region has 14 residues. Per germline, CDR1 SGHRS and CDR2 YFSETQ.